This record looks at one T cell receptor (beta chain) sequence and its context. The antigen remains unidentified. Sequencing was performed with immunoSEQ multiplex PCR; in TCRdb, only in-frame clones are kept and a portion is missing. The sample has some 2,400,000 clones, under 97% seen once; the top ten hold about 0.13%. V was cut by 7 bases and J by 6 bases, with 14 bases left in between. CDR1 SGHDT and CDR2 YYEEEE come from the germline V gene. This CDR3 is 12 amino acids long. The data were obtained in a study of shared clonotypes between healthy human individuals. Study summary: The donor pool was made up of a couple of women and three men aged 18 to 49. Notes on the study in general: What naive subsets generally showed was a larger estimated richness than memory subsets showed.

Donation came from healthy HIV-negative adults that had no recent acute infections or vaccinations. Naive CD4+ cells were CD45RA-selected; the remaining cells were memory. The chain carries TRBV5-6 and TRBJ2-7; D might be TRBD1 (6 bases). The sequenced material came from naive CD4+ T cells sorted from blood. Documented subset: CD45RA+ positively selected. The receptor was derived from a man aged 18-30 years in good health. The CDR3, as DNA: TGTGCCAGCCATAAGAACAGGGCCGAGCAGTACTTC. It is translated as CASHKNRAEQYF.